The TCR beta chain under discussion was sequenced for a study of PD-1 blockade in mismatch repair-deficient tumors. Study details: Patients had around 11 mismatch repair-deficient cancer types, all previously treated and progressing.

Whole-study findings and limits: After pembrolizumab, tumor-resident clones rose rapidly, then generally contracted before radiologic responses.

Assay: immunoSEQ multiplex PCR; the TCRdb copy retains only in-frame clones and omits some. The table has some 70,000 clones, almost 80% seen once; the top ten hold 4.5% to 7%. PCR or immunohistochemistry showed mismatch repair deficiency in every enrolled patient. Three pembrolizumab responders had their TCRs sequenced. This clone turned up a few times. What it binds is not known. This receptor was obtained from an adult with mismatch repair-deficient cancer. The specimen comprised peripheral blood, sampled 2 weeks after starting pembrolizumab.

CDR3: CASSMKGPTYEQYF. The CDR3 nucleotides read TGTGCCAGCAGTATGAAAGGGCCCACCTACGAGCAGTACTTC. The genes are TRBV2 and TRBJ2-7; no firm D call. V dropped 5 bases and J dropped 2 bases, with 13 bases sitting between them. Germline CDR1 and CDR2: SNHLY and FYNNEI. CDR3 size: 14 residues.